The clone carrying this T cell receptor (beta chain) was counted a single time. The antigen is not known. This CDR3 spans 14 amino acids. The V gene lost 3 bases and the J gene lost 2 bases, with 9 bases spanning the gap. CDR1 is SEHNR, CDR2 FQNEAQ, per germline (reference sequence). TCRdb processed the reads anew with MiXCR; each CDR3 protein has one entry. The sample lists 310,000 or so distinct CDR3 sequences; roughly 25% were seen once. This entry belongs to a study of T cell repertoires in cytomegalovirus infection. Background on the study: An indication of both CMV infection and matching HLA type came from public TCR beta signatures. Findings and caveats of the study: Predominance within the ex vivo response was attributable to HLA-C-restricted CMV-specific TCR beta clonotypes.

Specimen: PBMCs. V usage is TRBV7-9 and J usage is TRBJ2-3; no firm D call. The sequence was obtained from a human donor in good health (CMV status not recorded). Some clones in this sample may be carry-over from other donors' samples. The CDR3 DNA reads TGTGCCAGCAGCTTTCCAGGTCTCACAGATACGCAGTATTTT. Protein sequence: CASSFPGLTDTQYF.